This TCR beta chain was profiled in a study of blood T cells in healthy people across ages. Study findings and constraints: Relative to aged donors, long-lived donors carried more naive CD4+ cells and displayed higher diversity.

Healthy Caucasian individuals from Russia aged 6 to 90 served as donors. Isolation recovered at least 7 million PBMCs from every sample. Germline assignment: CDR1 MGHRA and CDR2 YSYEKL. The CDR3 sequence is 15 residues long. V lost 1 base, J lost 5 bases, and 3 bases stayed unmatched. On this clonotype: As yet, its antigen is unknown.

For the second PCR, which ran for roughly 7 to 11 cycles, a sample-barcoded 5' primer and a J-beta primer mix were used. TCRdb itself ran the 5' RACE reads through MiXCR, one entry per CDR3 protein. The table includes 1.5 million or so distinct CDR3 sequences, around 42% detected once. The TCR originated in a woman aged 18-29 years in good health. The V call is TRBV4-1, the J call TRBJ2-2; 8 bases map to TRBD1. Sequenced input: blood. CDR3: CASSQADRATGELFF. CDR3 sequence (DNA): TGCGCCAGCAGCCAAGCGGACAGGGCAACCGGGGAGCTGTTTTTT.